This TCR beta chain is from a study of blood T cell repertoires in COVID-19. Study-wide context: Spain, Italy and the United States supplied samples that represented acute and convalescent COVID-19. From T cells, B-cell-depleted T cells, or PBMCs came the material, which was cDNA or gDNA.

Germline V gene lookup returns CDR1 MGHRA and CDR2 YSYEKL. This CDR3 contains 16 residues. Trimming cost V 0 bases and J 4 bases, with 13 bases left between them. The study recruited people aged roughly 18 to 95 years across about 25 US areas. Sequencing was performed with immunoSEQ multiplex PCR; in TCRdb, only in-frame clones are kept and a portion is missing. The data contain 250,000 to 300,000 clones, under 90% of them singletons. The sequence came from a man aged 18 to 35 who had recovered from COVID-19. The sequencing sample was made of PBMCs or T cells enriched from blood (not recorded which). The V gene is TRBV4-1, the J gene TRBJ1-5, with D perhaps matching TRBD1 (6 bases). CDR3 in DNA: TGCGCCAGCAGCCAAGAAAGTAACAGGGTTAATCAGCCCCAGCATTTT. This encodes CASSQESNRVNQPQHF.